Listed here are 28 T cell receptor beta chains from one sample, sequenced in a study of response to subunit inactivated influenza vaccine. TCRdb re-derived calls from the RT-PCR reads in MiXCR, one entry per CDR3 protein. The sample shows about 780,000 distinct CDR3 sequences, approximately 18% of them seen only once. This specimen was PBMCs from blood, taken around 5 days after vaccination. These receptors were collected from a man aged 50 to 60 who received an inactivated influenza vaccine.

The chain recombines TRBV12-3 or TRBV12-4 with TRBJ1-2, with a possible D match to TRBD1 (6 bases). V was clipped by 5 bases and J by 3 bases, with 22 bases between them. CDR3 length equals 17 residues. CDR3 DNA sequence: TGTGCCAGCAGTGTTATCGGGACACCTACTCCATACTATGGCTACACCTTC. Its translation is CASSVIGTPTPYYGYTF.

This clonotype was observed a handful of times. This chain joins TRBV20-1 and TRBJ2-3, with 9 bases identical to TRBD2. J was trimmed by 1 base and V by 6 bases; bases with no gene match: 8. This CDR3 region has 15 residues. Germline CDR1 is DFQATT and CDR2 is SNEGSKA (reference sequence). The CDR3 protein is CSATLTSGRTDTQYF. The CDR3 DNA sequence: TGCAGTGCCACTCTGACTAGCGGACGCACAGATACGCAGTATTTT.

This clonotype showed up just a few times. The DNA of the CDR3 is TGCGCCAGCAGCTTGGAAGGGTTCGGAACGTACGAGCAGTACTTC. It yields the protein CASSLEGFGTYEQYF. The V call is TRBV5-1, the J call TRBJ2-7; unclear D gene. V gave up 0 bases and J gave up 4 bases, with 14 bases separating them. Germline CDR1 reads SGHRS; CDR2 reads YFSETQ. The CDR3 totals 15 residues.

This CDR3 is CASSYEVNYGYTF. The CDR3 DNA reads TGTGCCAGCAGTTACGAAGTAAACTATGGCTACACCTTC. This rearrangement joins TRBV6-5 to TRBJ1-2; D remains unclear. The CDR3 has 13 residues. V dropped 2 bases and J dropped 2 bases, with 6 bases sitting between them. Germline CDR1 reads MNHEY; CDR2 reads SVGAGI.

A few counts support this clonotype. The rearrangement joins TRBV6-2 or TRBV6-3 to TRBJ2-7, with TRBD2 matching 7 bases. V shed 6 bases and J 3 bases; nucleotides not matched to a gene: 11. Germline V gene data show CDR1 as MNHEY and CDR2 as SVGEGT. The length of the CDR3 is 15 residues. The CDR3 is CASSLRPASGYEQYF. The CDR3 DNA follows: TGTGCCAGCAGCCTGCGCCCGGCTAGCGGCTACGAGCAGTACTTC.

The V gene is TRBV7-2, the J gene TRBJ2-7; TRBD2 aligns across 13 bases. Germline values: CDR1 SGHTA, CDR2 FQGNSA. Trimming cost V 5 bases and J 7 bases; bases outside gene matches: 8. This CDR3 has 15 amino acids. The CDR3 region is CASSQGGLAGNEQYF. Written as DNA, the CDR3 is TGTGCCAGCAGCCAAGGGGGACTAGCGGGAAATGAGCAGTACTTC.

This clonotype was seen repeatedly, ten times or more. This rearrangement joins TRBV12-3 or TRBV12-4 to TRBJ2-5, with D uncertain. V was pared by 3 bases and J by 6 bases, with 5 bases between. This CDR3 contains 11 residues. The CDR3 DNA follows: TGTGCCAGCAGTTTCGGCCAGACCCAGTACTTC. Translating it yields CASSFGQTQYF.

The V gene is TRBV5-6, the J gene TRBJ2-1; 11 nucleotides match TRBD1. The CDR3 is 15 amino acids. Germline V CDR1 and CDR2: SGHDT, YYEEEE. V lost 0 bases, J lost 9 bases, and 5 bases stayed unmatched. CDR3 sequence reads: CASSLVGTGGTEQFF. For the CDR3, the DNA is TGTGCCAGCAGCTTGGTGGGGACAGGGGGGACTGAGCAGTTCTTC.

The chain is built from TRBV6-1 and TRBJ2-3; unclear D gene. The germline V gene encodes CDR1 MNHNS and CDR2 SASEGT. The CDR3 spans 14 residues. Trimming left V 3 bases short and J 1 base short, with 8 bases between. The CDR3 sequence: CASSEDQRTDTQYF. The CDR3 DNA sequence: TGTGCCAGCAGTGAGGACCAACGCACAGATACGCAGTATTTT.

This clonotype was seen at least ten times. The genes are TRBV6-5 and TRBJ2-3; D unresolved. The germline CDR1 and CDR2 sequences are MNHEY and SVGAGI. This CDR3 region has 14 residues. V gave up 4 bases and J gave up 1 base, with 9 bases separating them. The chain's CDR3 is CASSLRAGTDTQYF. DNA for the CDR3: TGTGCCAGCAGTTTACGGGCGGGCACAGATACGCAGTATTTT.

A few counts support this clonotype. The rearrangement joins TRBV20-1 to TRBJ2-3, with D unresolved. The CDR3 totals 15 residues. Trimming left V 3 bases short and J 2 bases short, with 15 bases between. The germline V gene encodes CDR1 DFQATT and CDR2 SNEGSKA (reference sequence). The CDR3 DNA reads TGCAGTGCTAGTATGCCCCAAGGCGACACAGATACGCAGTATTTT. Amino acids: CSASMPQGDTDTQYF.

The J gene is TRBJ2-3, the V gene TRBV20-1; 8 bases agree with TRBD2. The V and J ends lost 3 bases and 4 bases, in that order; junction bases with no gene match: 6. In germline, CDR1 is DFQATT, CDR2 SNEGSKA (reference sequence). The CDR3 extends over 14 amino acids. The CDR3 is CSASRGGGADTQYF. The DNA of the CDR3 is TGCAGTGCTAGTCGGGGGGGGGGCGCAGATACGCAGTATTTT.

The chain uses TRBV21-1 and TRBJ2-1; no DNA check was done on the table's D call, TRBD2. TRBV21-1 is tagged as a pseudogene. The CDR3 covers 12 residues. The chain's CDR3 is CASSKGGNEQFF. The CDR3, as DNA: TGTGCCAGCAGCAAAGGCGGGAATGAGCAGTTCTTC.

The J gene is TRBJ2-7, the V gene TRBV7-8; D is ambiguous. Germline CDR1 is SGHVS and CDR2 is FQNEAQ. There are 12 residues in the CDR3. With 5 bases removed from V and 7 bases from J, the gap between germline ends came to 12 bases. The CDR3 DNA reads as TGTGCCAGCAGCCCCGTCACGAGGGAGCAGTACTTC. This gives the protein CASSPVTREQYF.

The chain carries TRBV25-1 and TRBJ2-1; 7 nucleotides agree with TRBD2. CDR3 size: 13 residues. The germline CDR1 and CDR2 sequences are MGHDK and SYGVNS. With V trimmed by 8 bases and J by 9 bases, 10 bases remained unmatched. The CDR3 DNA reads TGTGCCAGCCGTTTAACTAGCGAGGGTGAGCAGTTCTTC. Amino acids: CASRLTSEGEQFF.

This clonotype was counted a few times. V is TRBV5-1 and J is TRBJ1-4; D gene unclear. Germline assignment: CDR1 SGHRS and CDR2 YFSETQ. The CDR3 is made up of 14 amino acids. V lost 7 bases, J lost 1 base, and 11 bases lay in between. Here the CDR3 reads CASAPAGTNEKLFF. DNA for the CDR3: TGCGCCAGCGCCCCGGCGGGAACTAATGAAAAACTGTTTTTT.

The chain couples TRBV5-1 to TRBJ2-5; D call uncertain. Trimming took 2 bases from V and 5 from J, leaving 13 bases between them. Germline V CDR1 and CDR2: SGHRS, YFSETQ. The CDR3 sequence is 14 residues long. The CDR3 here is CASSLSTTQETQYF. DNA of the CDR3: TGCGCCAGCAGCTTATCCACTACGCAGGAGACCCAGTACTTC.

This clonotype was seen at least ten times. The rearrangement uses TRBV12-3 or TRBV12-4 and TRBJ2-2, with D uncertain. The CDR3 covers 14 residues. Trimming took off 6 bases at V and 6 bases at J, with 14 bases between the two ends. CDR3 sequence: CASSPDVAAGELFF. The CDR3, as DNA: TGTGCCAGCAGCCCCGATGTGGCGGCCGGGGAGCTGTTTTTT.

This clonotype has just a few counts. The genes are TRBV9 and TRBJ2-1; 11 nucleotides line up with TRBD2. Trimming at V came to 4 bases and at J to 8 bases, leaving 14 bases not matched to a gene. This CDR3 contains 17 residues. Germline V gene lookup returns CDR1 SGDLS and CDR2 YYNGEE. The CDR3 region has the DNA TGTGCCAGCAGCCCAGAGTCATACGGGACTAGCGGCTATGAGCAGTTCTTC. Translation: CASSPESYGTSGYEQFF.

This clonotype has only a few counts. The chain uses TRBV15 and TRBJ1-2; 7 bases fit TRBD1. The CDR3 has 13 amino acids. The V segment lost 2 bases and the J segment 3 bases; nucleotides outside the gene matches: 0. The germline V gene has CDR1 LNHNV and CDR2 YYDKDF (reference sequence). CDR3 in DNA: TGTGCCACCAGCAGAACAGGGGACTATGGCTACACCTTC. Translation gives CATSRTGDYGYTF.

Only a few counts were recorded for this clonotype. The chain employs TRBV6-2 or TRBV6-3 and TRBJ1-5; D is unclear. CDR3 length equals 12 residues. Germline CDR1 is MNHEY and CDR2 is SVGEGT. Trimming cost V 3 bases and J 6 bases, with 6 bases left between them. The CDR3: CASSYHPQPQHF. The CDR3 coding sequence is TGTGCCAGCAGTTATCACCCTCAGCCCCAGCATTTT.

This clonotype was seen just once. This chain's CDR3 is CASSDEAGVGEQFF. CDR3 coding DNA: TGTGCCAGCAGTGACGAAGCGGGAGTTGGGGAGCAGTTCTTC. This chain connects TRBV6-4 to TRBJ2-1; 8 bases match TRBD2. V lost 2 bases and J lost 10; bases outside the gene matches: 7. This CDR3 is built from 14 residues. CDR1 is MRHNA and CDR2 is SNTAGT in the germline V gene.

The genes are TRBV4-3 and TRBJ2-4; 11 nucleotides agree with TRBD2. Germline V lookup: CDR1 LGHNA, CDR2 YSLEER. Trimming at V came to 0 bases and at J to 10 bases, leaving 8 bases not matched to a gene. The CDR3 spans 16 residues. The CDR3 DNA reads as TGCGCCAGCAGCCAAGAGTCTAGCGGGGGGACGATGATTCAGTACTTC. It yields the protein CASSQESSGGTMIQYF.

The V call is TRBV9, the J call TRBJ1-4; 8 nucleotides align to TRBD1. Germline assignment: CDR1 SGDLS and CDR2 YYNGEE. This CDR3 is built from 15 residues. The junction had 8 bases not matched to a gene; V was cut back by 5 bases and J by 5 bases. Written as DNA, the CDR3 is TGTGCCAGCAGAGAGGGGACAGGCGCAAATGAAAAACTGTTTTTT. This gives the protein CASREGTGANEKLFF.

This clonotype was counted many times. The rearrangement uses TRBV12-3 or TRBV12-4 and TRBJ1-6; possibly TRBD1 for D (6 bases). This CDR3 contains 14 residues. With 6 bases removed from V and 5 bases from J, the gap between germline ends came to 11 bases. This CDR3 is CASRKGGHNSPLHF. CDR3 bases: TGTGCCAGCAGAAAAGGGGGTCATAATTCACCCCTCCACTTT.

In its sample, this clonotype was seen a few times. This chain joins TRBV6-1 and TRBJ2-1; 8 bases are a match to TRBD2. Germline CDR1 MNHNS, CDR2 SASEGT. The length of the CDR3 is 15 residues. V lost 5 bases and J lost 7; bases outside the gene matches: 10. CDR3 region: CASSPPGSGVNEQFF. The CDR3 coding sequence is TGTGCCAGCAGTCCGCCGGGTAGCGGGGTTAATGAGCAGTTCTTC.

The rearrangement joins TRBV5-6 to TRBJ1-1; no clear D gene. The V end lost 6 bases, the J end lost 0 bases, and 12 bases lay between the germline ends. The CDR3 has 14 residues. The germline V gene encodes CDR1 SGHDT and CDR2 YYEEEE. The CDR3 DNA reads TGTGCCAGCACCCCATGGCAGATGAACACTGAAGCTTTCTTT. Translating gives CASTPWQMNTEAFF.

This clonotype was recorded at least ten times. The chain recombines TRBV29-1 with TRBJ2-7; D could derive from TRBD1 or TRBD2 (5 bases each). With 5 bases removed from V and 2 bases from J, the gap between germline ends came to 13 bases. The CDR3 spans 13 residues. Per germline, CDR1 SQVTM and CDR2 ANQGSEA. CDR3 in DNA: TGCAGCGTTAAGGGACGGTCCACCTACGAGCAGTACTTC. This sequence encodes CSVKGRSTYEQYF.